The 2 T cell receptor beta chains reported below all come from one sample, sequenced in a study of CD8 T cells in ankylosing spondylitis. Findings of the study overall: Blood of patients with ankylosing spondylitis appeared to be characterized by a TCR beta motif of several highly homologous variants.

No antigen has been identified for these receptors. TCRdb reprocessed the 5' RACE reads via MiXCR and lists one record per CDR3 protein. The data show about 200,000 distinct CDR3 sequences, roughly 6.6% seen once. Material for sequencing was blood, either unsorted or a sorted T cell fraction (not recorded which). The receptors derive from a male donor with ankylosing spondylitis.

The CDR3 nucleotides read TGTGCCAGCAGCAAAGGACAGGGAGGATTTGGAGCTTTCTTT. The encoded protein is CASSKGQGGFGAFF. The chain combines TRBV7-2 with TRBJ1-1, with 8 nucleotides matching TRBD1. V lost 5 bases to trimming and J lost 10 bases; unmatched junction nucleotides: 12. CDR3 length: 14 amino acids. Germline V gene sequence: CDR1 SGHTA, CDR2 FQGNSA. Combining the CDR3 with reference TRBV7-2 and TRBJ1-1 gives the whole variable domain GAGVSQSPSNKVTEKGKDVELRCDPISGHTALYWYRQSLGQGLEFLIYFQGNSAPDKSGLPSDRFSAERTGGSVSTLTIQRTQQEDSAVYLCASSKGQGGFGAFFGQGTRLTVV.

In this sample, this clonotype turned up a few times. The rearrangement uses TRBV20-1 and TRBJ2-7; 8 positions agree with TRBD1. Germline CDR1 DFQATT, CDR2 SNEGSKA (reference sequence). Germline trimming cut 2 bases from V and 3 bases from J; bases unmatched to any gene: 6. The CDR3 is made up of 14 amino acids. CDR3 sequence: CSARSMDRVYEQYF. CDR3 bases: TGCAGTGCTAGATCTATGGACAGGGTCTACGAGCAGTACTTC.